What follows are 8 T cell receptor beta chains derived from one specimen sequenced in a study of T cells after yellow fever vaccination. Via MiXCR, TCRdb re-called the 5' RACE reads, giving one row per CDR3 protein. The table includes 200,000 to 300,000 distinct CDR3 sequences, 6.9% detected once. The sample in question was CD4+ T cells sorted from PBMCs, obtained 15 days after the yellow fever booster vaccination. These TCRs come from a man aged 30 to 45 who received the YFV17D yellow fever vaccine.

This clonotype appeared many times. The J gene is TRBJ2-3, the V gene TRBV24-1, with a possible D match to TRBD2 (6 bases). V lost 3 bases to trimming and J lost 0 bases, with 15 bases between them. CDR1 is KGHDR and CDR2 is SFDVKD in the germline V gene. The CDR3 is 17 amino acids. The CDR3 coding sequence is TGTGCCACCAGTGATCCGCCGTCAGGGACTAGCACAGATACGCAGTATTTT. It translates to CATSDPPSGTSTDTQYF.

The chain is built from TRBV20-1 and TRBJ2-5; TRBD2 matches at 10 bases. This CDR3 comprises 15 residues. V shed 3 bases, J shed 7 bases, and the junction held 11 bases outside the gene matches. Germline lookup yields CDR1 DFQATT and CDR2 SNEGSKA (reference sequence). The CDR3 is CSARVLAGDGWTQYF. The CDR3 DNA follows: TGCAGTGCTAGGGTCCTAGCGGGAGACGGGTGGACCCAGTACTTC.

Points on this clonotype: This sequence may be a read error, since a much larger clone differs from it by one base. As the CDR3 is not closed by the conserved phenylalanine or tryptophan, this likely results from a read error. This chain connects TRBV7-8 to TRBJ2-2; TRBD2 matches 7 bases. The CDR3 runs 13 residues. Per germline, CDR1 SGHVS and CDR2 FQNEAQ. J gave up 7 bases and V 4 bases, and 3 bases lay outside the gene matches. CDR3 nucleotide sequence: TGTGCCAGCAGCTCACCGGGGGGCGGGGAGCTGTTTTCT. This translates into CASSSPGGGELFS.

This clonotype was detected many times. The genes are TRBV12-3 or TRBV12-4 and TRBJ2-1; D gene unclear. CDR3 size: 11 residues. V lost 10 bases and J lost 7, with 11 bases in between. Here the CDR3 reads CATTLGNEQFF. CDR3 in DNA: TGTGCCACCACCCTAGGGAATGAGCAGTTCTTC.

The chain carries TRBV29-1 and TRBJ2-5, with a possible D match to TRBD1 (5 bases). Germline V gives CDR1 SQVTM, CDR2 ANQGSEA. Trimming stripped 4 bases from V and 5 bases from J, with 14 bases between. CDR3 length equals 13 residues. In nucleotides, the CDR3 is TGCAGCGTTGGGCAGGCAGGGCGGGAGACCCAGTACTTC. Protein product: CSVGQAGRETQYF.

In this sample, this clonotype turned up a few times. CDR3: CASSPRQGSSTDTQYF. CDR3 sequence (DNA): TGTGCCAGCAGCCCTCGACAGGGAAGCAGCACAGATACGCAGTATTTT. The chain is built from TRBV7-2 and TRBJ2-3; TRBD1 matches at 7 bases. The CDR3 contains 16 residues. The V gene end was trimmed by 5 bases and the J gene end by 0 bases; junction bases not matched to a gene: 8. In germline, CDR1 is SGHTA, CDR2 FQGNSA.

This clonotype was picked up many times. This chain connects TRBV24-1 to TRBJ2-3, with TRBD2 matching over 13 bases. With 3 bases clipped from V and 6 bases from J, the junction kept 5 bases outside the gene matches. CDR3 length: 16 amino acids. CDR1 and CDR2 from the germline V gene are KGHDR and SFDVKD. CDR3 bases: TGTGCCACCAGTGATCCCGGACTAGCGGGAGTTGATACGCAGTATTTT. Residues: CATSDPGLAGVDTQYF.

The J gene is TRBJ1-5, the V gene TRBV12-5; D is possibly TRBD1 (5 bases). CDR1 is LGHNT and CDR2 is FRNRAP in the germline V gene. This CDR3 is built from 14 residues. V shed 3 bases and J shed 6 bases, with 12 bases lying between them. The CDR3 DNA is TGTGCTAGTGGTTTTATATGGGGGTTTCAGCCCCAGCATTTT. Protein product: CASGFIWGFQPQHF. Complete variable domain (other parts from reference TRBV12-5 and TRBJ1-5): DARVTQTPRHKVTEMGQEVTMRCQPILGHNTVFWYRQTMMQGLELLAYFRNRAPLDDSGMPKDRFSAEMPDATLATLKIQPSEPRDSAVYFCASGFIWGFQPQHFGDGTRLSIL.